Below, 23 T cell receptor beta chains from the same sample are listed, as sequenced in a study of CD8+CD57+ T cells in acquired aplastic anemia. Profiles of TCR beta VDJ and CDR3 were generated from a genomic DNA template. Using its own MiXCR run on the reads, TCRdb lists one record per CDR3 protein. Here the sample spans some 42,000 distinct CDR3 sequences, around 63% being singletons. Sequenced sample: sorted CD4+, CD8+, or CD8+CD57+ T cells (not recorded which) from PBMCs. These receptors came from a human donor in good health, serving as a control.

V and J are TRBV7-8 and TRBJ1-2; D call uncertain. V lost 5 bases to trimming and J lost 4 bases, with 14 bases between them. CDR3 length: 14 amino acids. The V gene's germline CDR1 is SGHVS and CDR2 FQNEAQ. CDR3 protein: CASSQPPAGYGYTF. DNA for the CDR3: TGTGCCAGCAGCCAACCCCCAGCTGGCTATGGCTACACCTTC.

The chain is built from TRBV6-5 and TRBJ2-7, with D possibly being TRBD1 (6 bases). The CDR3 sequence is 16 residues long. Germline CDR1 is MNHEY and CDR2 is SVGAGI. V was shortened by 2 bases and J by 0 bases, with 14 bases between the two germline ends. The CDR3 here is CASSYLRQGISYEQYV. The CDR3 coding sequence is TGTGCCAGCAGTTACCTCCGGCAGGGGATCTCCTACGAGCAGTACGTC.

The V gene is TRBV7-9, the J gene TRBJ2-2; no clear D. Germline V gives CDR1 SEHNR, CDR2 FQNEAQ (reference sequence). This CDR3 spans 13 amino acids. Trimming removed 3 bases from V and 6 bases from J, with 8 bases in between. Written as DNA, the CDR3 is TGTGCCAGCAGCTTCTCCGAACCCGGGGAGCTGTTTTTT. Encoded protein: CASSFSEPGELFF.

The chain combines TRBV15 with TRBJ2-3, with unresolved D. The CDR3 sequence is 13 residues long. Looked up from germline, CDR1 is LNHNV and CDR2 is YYDKDF (reference sequence). V was cut by 7 bases and J by 2 bases, with 10 bases left in between. CDR3 region: CATKMEHTDTQYF. For the CDR3, the DNA is TGTGCCACCAAAATGGAGCACACAGATACGCAGTATTTT.

This clonotype was recorded many times. This chain connects TRBV6-4 to TRBJ1-1; D remains unclear. Trimming took off 2 bases at V and 2 bases at J, with 18 bases between the two ends. This CDR3 is 17 amino acids long. The V gene's germline CDR1 is MRHNA and CDR2 SNTAGT. This CDR3 is CASSDKVSREINTEAFF. The CDR3 DNA sequence: TGTGCCAGCAGTGACAAGGTATCTAGAGAAATAAACACTGAAGCTTTCTTT.

The genes are TRBV12-3 or TRBV12-4 and TRBJ2-5, with TRBD1 identical over 8 bases. The CDR3 totals 13 residues. The V and J ends lost 6 bases and 4 bases, in that order; junction bases with no gene match: 4. The CDR3 here is CASSSRGRETQYF. In DNA form, the CDR3 reads TGTGCCAGCAGCTCCAGGGGGCGAGAGACCCAGTACTTC.

The rearrangement joins TRBV19 to TRBJ2-7; 8 nucleotides agree with TRBD1. V lost 5 bases, J lost 3 bases, and 6 bases stayed unmatched. Germline CDR1 reads LNHDA; CDR2 reads SQIVND (reference sequence). The CDR3 is 14 residues long. CDR3 nucleotides: TGTGCCAGTAGTCCTCGGACAGGGATCTACGAGCAGTACTTC. Amino acid sequence: CASSPRTGIYEQYF.

V is TRBV29-1 and J is TRBJ2-7, with 8 bases lining up with TRBD1. The CDR3 runs to 13 residues. Germline-derived CDR1 and CDR2 are SQVTM and ANQGSEA. The ends lost 6 bases at V and 3 bases at J; junction bases unmatched: 7. For the CDR3, the DNA is TGCAGCGTACGTCAAGGACAGGGCTACGAGCAGTACTTC. It encodes CSVRQGQGYEQYF.

The CDR3 DNA reads TGTGCCAGCAGCCAGAACATAGACACTGAAGCTTTCTTT. Its translation: CASSQNIDTEAFF. The chain recombines TRBV7-9 with TRBJ1-1; D ambiguous. With 5 bases removed from V and 3 bases from J, the gap between germline ends came to 10 bases. The length of the CDR3 is 13 residues. The germline gives CDR1 SEHNR, CDR2 FQNEAQ (reference sequence).

The chain has TRBV24-1 and TRBJ1-2; no clear D gene. Germline V lookup: CDR1 KGHDR, CDR2 SFDVKD. The CDR3 extends over 13 amino acids. Between the trimmed V and J ends, which lost 3 bases and 6 bases, there was a span of 10 bases. The CDR3 is CATSDPNEDGYTF. The CDR3 region has the DNA TGTGCCACCAGTGATCCGAATGAGGATGGCTACACCTTC.

This clonotype was seen just once. The chain recombines TRBV7-9 with TRBJ2-5; perhaps D is TRBD1 or TRBD2 (5 bases each). Germline CDR1 SEHNR, CDR2 FQNEAQ (reference sequence). The CDR3 contains 13 residues. V was pared by 5 bases and J by 2 bases, with 9 bases between. CDR3 coding DNA: TGTGCCAGCAGCCCCGGGACGCAAGAGACCCAGTACTTC. It specifies CASSPGTQETQYF.

This clonotype is termed medium-sized. CDR3: CASSVYRDANEKLFF. CDR3 sequence (DNA): TGTGCCAGTAGCGTCTACCGGGACGCGAACGAAAAACTGTTTTTT. V gene TRBV19 combines with J gene TRBJ1-4, with D possibly TRBD1 on 5 matching bases. Germline assignment: CDR1 LNHDA and CDR2 SQIVND (reference sequence). The V end was cut by 6 bases, the J end by 8 bases, with 19 bases between. This CDR3 spans 15 amino acids.

Comment on this clonotype: Germline is not matched at one junction end, which may reflect a read error. The chain carries TRBV19 and TRBJ1-1; D gene uncertain. This CDR3 comprises 15 residues. The germline CDR1 and CDR2 sequences are LNHDA and SQIVND (reference sequence). CDR3 sequence reads: CASSYTQSPNAEAFF. The DNA for the CDR3 is TGTGCCAGTAGCTACACACAGAGCCCGAACGCTGAAGCTTTCTTT.

This sequence joins TRBV10-2 and TRBJ2-7; TRBD2 matches 9 bases. The CDR3 covers 15 residues. V gave up 3 bases and J gave up 5 bases; unmatched junction bases: 8. From germline, CDR1 is WSHSY and CDR2 SAAADI. The CDR3 is CASSERRGGPNEQYF. The DNA of the CDR3 is TGCGCCAGCAGTGAAAGGCGGGGGGGCCCCAACGAGCAGTACTTC.

V is TRBV15 and J is TRBJ1-1, with a tentative D call TRBD1 (5 bases). The CDR3 is 14 amino acids. V lost 1 base and J 1 base, leaving 7 bases between the germline ends. Germline-derived CDR1 and CDR2 are LNHNV and YYDKDF (reference sequence). CDR3 nucleotide sequence: TGTGCCACCAGCAGAGCAAGGGGGAACACTGAAGCTTTCTTT. This codes for CATSRARGNTEAFF.

CDR3 protein: CASSPHRDFYNSPLHF. In nucleotides, the CDR3 is TGTGCCAGCAGTCCTCACCGGGACTTTTATAATTCACCCCTCCACTTT. This chain uses TRBV11-1 with TRBJ1-6, with TRBD1 as a possible D gene (5 bases). CDR1 and CDR2 from the germline V gene are SGHAT and FQDESV (reference sequence). The CDR3 sequence is 16 residues long. The V gene lost 6 bases and the J gene lost 4 bases, with 16 bases spanning the gap. The complete variable domain, with remaining parts taken from reference TRBV11-1 and TRBJ1-6, reads EAEVAQSPRYKITEKSQAVAFWCDPISGHATLYWYRQILGQGPELLVQFQDESVVDDSQLPKDRFSAERLKGVDSTLKIQPAELGDSAMYLCASSPHRDFYNSPLHFGNGTRLTVT.

The chain uses TRBV15 and TRBJ2-6, with D hard to call. Germline V gene lookup returns CDR1 LNHNV and CDR2 YYDKDF (reference sequence). The CDR3 loop spans 15 amino acids. Trimming left V 1 base short and J 0 bases short, with 4 bases between. For the CDR3, the DNA is TGTGCCACCAGCAGAGTCGTCTCTGGGGCCAACGTCCTGACTTTC. It specifies CATSRVVSGANVLTF.

The chain is built from TRBV10-2 and TRBJ1-6; TRBD1 matches at 10 bases. Germline V gene sequence: CDR1 WSHSY, CDR2 SAAADI. Unmatched junction bases numbered 9, after V lost 7 bases and J lost 9 bases. The CDR3 loop spans 15 amino acids. The CDR3 reads CASNAGTGVGSPLHF. Here the CDR3 DNA reads TGCGCCAGCAACGCCGGGACAGGGGTCGGTTCACCCCTCCACTTT.

The chain recombines TRBV7-8 with TRBJ2-1; TRBD2 matches 8 bases. Germline V gene lookup returns CDR1 SGHVS and CDR2 FQNEAQ. The CDR3 contains 16 residues. V trimming: 1 base; J trimming: 6 bases; junction bases outside the gene matches: 8. CDR3: CASSLGRSGGLNEQFF. CDR3 in DNA: TGTGCCAGCAGCTTAGGTAGGAGCGGGGGCCTCAATGAGCAGTTCTTC. Together with reference TRBV7-8 and TRBJ2-1, the CDR3 gives the full variable domain: GAGVSQSPRYKVAKRGQDVALRCDPISGHVSLFWYQQALGQGPEFLTYFQNEAQLDKSGLPSDRFFAERPEGSVSTLKIQRTQQEDSAVYLCASSLGRSGGLNEQFFGPGTRLTVL.

V usage is TRBV15 and J usage is TRBJ1-3; D uncertain. The CDR3 runs to 15 residues. Trimming left V 0 bases short and J 2 bases short, with 8 bases between. CDR1 is LNHNV, CDR2 YYDKDF, per germline (reference sequence). Here the CDR3 DNA reads TGTGCCACCAGCAGAGATATCATCGCTGGAAACACCATATATTTT. It yields the protein CATSRDIIAGNTIYF.

The gene calls are TRBV19 and TRBJ1-2; 9 nucleotides match TRBD1. The junction had 9 bases not matched to a gene; V was cut back by 6 bases and J by 4 bases. The CDR3 is 15 amino acids. Germline assignment: CDR1 LNHDA and CDR2 SQIVND (reference sequence). The CDR3, as DNA: TGTGCCAGTAGAACAACAGGGGGCGCTTCCTATGGCTACACCTTC. Protein: CASRTTGGASYGYTF.

The J gene is TRBJ2-7, the V gene TRBV10-2; D gene ambiguous. The length of the CDR3 is 14 residues. Trimming shortened V by 5 bases and J by 4 bases, and 15 bases separated the two germline ends. From germline, CDR1 is WSHSY and CDR2 SAAADI. The CDR3 loop reads CASSPRPKLYEQYF. The DNA for the CDR3 is TGCGCCAGCAGTCCGCGGCCAAAGCTATACGAGCAGTACTTC.

This clonotype was counted ten times or more. The chain joins TRBV4-3 to TRBJ2-2; D might be TRBD2 (5 bases). The germline CDR1 and CDR2 sequences are LGHNA and YSLEER. This CDR3 has 15 residues. Trimming took off 1 base at V and 1 base at J, with 7 bases between the two ends. CDR3 nucleotide sequence: TGCGCCAGCAGCCAAGGGGAGCAGAACACCGGGGAGCTGTTTTTT. As protein: CASSQGEQNTGELFF.